This TCR beta chain is drawn from a study of identical twins. The table lists this clonotype with many counts. The antigen is undetermined. The authors used template switching to add a universal primer site and gave cDNA unique molecular identifiers. TCRdb ran MiXCR on the 5' RACE reads and lists one entry per CDR3 protein. The data show approximately 600,000 distinct CDR3 sequences, with over 8.5% seen just once and 2.5% to 3% held by the top ten. Study-wide findings and caveats: Abundant beta clonotypes from cord blood bore fewer insertions; memory repertoires lacked this pattern. Twins' surplus sharing was weaker for beta out-of-frame sequences. Out-of-frame alpha sequences shared between twins exhibited an excess of low generation probability.

This sample was shared with a second study, whose subject was yellow fever vaccine responses in identical twins.

This sequence was found in a woman aged 18-29 years in good health. The specimen sequenced was PBMCs.

The CDR3 nucleotides are TGTGCCAGCAGTAACCGGGCTACGAATGGGGATGAAAAACTGTTTTTT. Its protein is CASSNRATNGDEKLFF. The V call is TRBV12-3 or TRBV12-4, the J call TRBJ1-4, with unresolved D. V gave up 5 bases and J gave up 6 bases, with 19 bases separating them. The CDR3 covers 16 residues.